This entry concerns a single T cell receptor beta chain. The antigen is not known. The source of the sample is a study of blood T cells in healthy people across ages. Whole-study findings and limits: Comparison with aged donors showed that long-lived donors had more naive CD4+ cells and higher diversity. Across the age range, TCR beta diversity per million T cells fell in a roughly linear way. Reliance upon unsorted PBMCs precluded definitive naive versus antigen-experienced comparison.

Combining a sample-barcoded 5' primer with a J-beta primer mix, a second PCR ran for roughly 6 to 12 cycles. Carrying 12 random nucleotides, a template-switch adaptor labeled each individual cDNA molecule. TCRdb re-called the 5' RACE reads through MiXCR, storing one row per CDR3 protein. The profile covers roughly 800,000 distinct CDR3 sequences, with more than 45% appearing a single time and about 20% taken by the ten largest. Between the trimmed V and J ends, which lost 7 bases and 3 bases, there was a span of 31 bases. Germline V lookup: CDR1 MNHEY, CDR2 SMNVEV (reference sequence). The length of the CDR3 is 19 residues.

The material sequenced was blood. The TCR comes from a man aged 25 to 40 in good health. The chain links TRBV27 to TRBJ2-7; weak D call: TRBD1 (5 bases). The CDR3 sequence is CASKGPPQGITRGRYEQYF. CDR3 DNA sequence: TGTGCCAGCAAAGGTCCCCCCCAGGGAATCACTCGTGGGCGCTACGAGCAGTACTTC.